The 13 T cell receptor beta chains below were found in one sample sequenced in a study of GPR56 and killer-like receptors on CD4 memory cells (dated by TCRdb to the late 2010s). Prior to TCRbeta sequencing, five KLR/GPR56-defined CD4+ populations were enriched by fluorescence-activated cell sorting. The sample was run on an Illumina HiSeq 2500. The reads went through TCRdb reprocessing, and each CDR3 protein sequence gets one entry with no DNA. In this sample's table one finds approximately 2,200 distinct CDR3 sequences. Less than 5% of the sample is in the top ten clones. The sequenced sample was memory CD4+ T cells from blood. The receptors stem from a human donor in good health.

The rearrangement joins TRBV6-5 to TRBJ2-1; there is no DNA to check the TCRdb D call of TRBD2. The CDR3 runs to 14 residues. The germline V gene encodes CDR1 MNHEY and CDR2 SVGAGI. CDR3 sequence reads: CASSGLAGGGFTFF.

Measured by frequency, this clonotype is medium-sized. The J gene is TRBJ2-7, the V gene TRBV6-5. The CDR3 runs to 13 residues. Germline assignment: CDR1 MNHEY and CDR2 SVGAGI. The CDR3 sequence: CASSPTLRGRQYF.

This clonotype counts as medium-sized by frequency. The V gene is TRBV9, the J gene TRBJ1-6; TCRdb's D gene call, TRBD1, goes unchecked for lack of DNA. The CDR3 consists of 14 residues. CDR1 SGDLS and CDR2 YYNGEE come from the germline V gene. The CDR3 region is CASTHGTPSAPLHF. The whole variable domain, remainder taken from reference TRBV9 and TRBJ1-6, is DSGVTQTPKHLITATGQRVTLRCSPRSGDLSVYWYQQSLDQGLQFLIQYYNGEERAKGNILERFSAQQFPDLHSELNLSSLELGDSALYFCASTHGTPSAPLHFGNGTRLTVT.

J is TRBJ1-5 and V is TRBV20-1. Germline V lookup: CDR1 DFQATT, CDR2 SNEGSKA (reference sequence). The CDR3 is made up of 14 amino acids. The CDR3 sequence: CSARTDYSNQPQHF.

J is TRBJ1-1 and V is TRBV19; checking the TCRdb D call of TRBD1 is not possible without DNA. Per the germline V gene, CDR1 is LNHDA and CDR2 is SQIVND (reference sequence). This CDR3 is built from 13 residues. The CDR3 protein is CASSRTGVTEAFF.

In terms of frequency, this clonotype is large (0.1 to 1%). The rearrangement uses TRBV6-1 and TRBJ1-4. This CDR3 contains 13 residues. Germline V CDR1 and CDR2: MNHNS, SASEGT. CDR3 loop: CATVRGLNEKLFF.

This clonotype ranks as medium-sized (0.01 to 0.1%) in terms of frequency. The chain links TRBV5-4 to TRBJ2-3. The CDR3 length is 16 residues. CDR1 SGHNT and CDR2 YYREEE come from the germline V gene (reference sequence). The CDR3: CASSLWGPDGTDTQYF.

The chain recombines TRBV20-1 with TRBJ1-1; the D gene TCRdb calls, TRBD1, cannot be checked with no DNA. CDR1 is DFQATT and CDR2 is SNEGSKA in the germline V gene (reference sequence). The CDR3 loop spans 13 amino acids. The CDR3 here is CSAADSTNTEAFF.

The V and J genes are TRBV7-3 and TRBJ2-1; checking the TCRdb D call of TRBD2 is not possible without DNA. CDR1 SGHTA and CDR2 FQGTGA come from the germline V gene. This CDR3 is built from 18 residues. CDR3: CASSLKSVGTSLFTEQFF.

In terms of frequency, this clonotype is medium-sized. The V gene is TRBV13, the J gene TRBJ2-1; absent DNA, TCRdb's TRBD2 call cannot be checked. Germline V gene sequence: CDR1 PRHDT, CDR2 FYEKMQ (reference sequence). This CDR3 comprises 16 residues. CDR3 sequence reads: CASSLHSALVPNEQFF.

This chain joins TRBV6-1 and TRBJ2-5; TCRdb names TRBD2, which stays unverified in the absence of DNA. Per germline, CDR1 MNHNS and CDR2 SASEGT. The CDR3 runs 22 residues. This CDR3 reads CASRPAPLTPLGYTFGSGTQYF.

This rearrangement joins TRBV20-1 to TRBJ1-1. The CDR3 spans 14 residues. Germline lookup yields CDR1 DFQATT and CDR2 SNEGSKA (reference sequence). This chain's CDR3 is CSARDSGGRTEAFF.

The rearrangement links TRBV6-1 to TRBJ2-3; TCRdb designates TRBD1, a call that cannot be tested without DNA. Germline assignment: CDR1 MNHNS and CDR2 SASEGT. The CDR3 extends over 14 amino acids. CDR3 protein: CASRDSGGMNTQYF.